This T cell receptor beta chain was sequenced for a study of neurological immune-mediated disorders. One entry per CDR3 protein results from TCRdb running MiXCR on the 5' RACE reads. Of approximately 86,000 distinct CDR3 sequences detected, 2% to 3% appear once; the ten largest clones hold around 1.1%. In its sample, this clonotype was seen many times. What it binds is not known. Whole-study findings and limits: No sharing of CDR3 amino acid sequences was observed among expanded clones across subjects, suggesting private repertoires in all groups.

The V and J ends lost 1 base and 6 bases respectively, with 23 bases between them. The germline CDR1 and CDR2 sequences are SGHDT and YYEEEE. The CDR3 is 18 residues long. The TCR was taken from a woman aged 25-40 years with multiple sclerosis. What was sequenced was PBMCs. The chain uses TRBV5-6 and TRBJ2-1, with D possibly being TRBD1 (6 bases). The CDR3 bases are TGTGCCAGCAGCTTGTGGGGGCGGGCCCTTTCTCCCCGCAATGAGCAGTTCTTC. Protein sequence: CASSLWGRALSPRNEQFF.